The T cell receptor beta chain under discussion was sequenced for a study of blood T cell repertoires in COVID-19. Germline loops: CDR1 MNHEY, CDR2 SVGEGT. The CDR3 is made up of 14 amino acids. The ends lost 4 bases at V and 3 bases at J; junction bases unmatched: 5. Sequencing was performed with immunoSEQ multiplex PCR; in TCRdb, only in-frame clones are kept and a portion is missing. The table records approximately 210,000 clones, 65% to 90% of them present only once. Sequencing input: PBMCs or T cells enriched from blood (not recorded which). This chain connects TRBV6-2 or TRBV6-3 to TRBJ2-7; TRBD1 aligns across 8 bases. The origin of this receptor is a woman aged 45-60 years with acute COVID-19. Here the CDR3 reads CASSSGQVDYEQYF. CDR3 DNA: TGTGCCAGCAGTTCGGGACAGGTAGACTACGAGCAGTACTTC.